Reported below is one T cell receptor beta chain. The CDR3 totals 12 residues. The V gene lost 3 bases and the J gene lost 3 bases, with 5 bases spanning the gap. Germline V gene data show CDR1 as KGHSH and CDR2 as LQKENI. As originally analysed: Amplified reference gene primers provided the basis for estimating nucleated cell counts. This table comes from immunoSEQ multiplex PCR, and its TCRdb copy is limited to in-frame clones, with some not included. From that table come the V and J calls and clone size; the DNA was used to work out D and trimming. The sample has about 300,000 clones, 89% seen once. The data are from a study of blood T cell repertoires in COVID-19.

The clonotype originates from a woman aged 25 to 39 with COVID-19, enrolled during active disease. The chain carries TRBV18 and TRBJ2-5; D may be TRBD2 (5 bases). Specimen: peripheral blood. This CDR3 reads CASSPGEETQYF. The CDR3 coding sequence is TGTGCCAGCTCACCGGGAGAAGAGACCCAGTACTTC.